This T cell receptor beta chain came from a study of human T cells and chemical hapten exposure (dated by TCRdb to about 2021). Regarding the research as a whole: For sensitization, 2% DPC in acetone was applied to a roughly 2 cm by roughly 2 cm area of upper inner arm skin. Alopecia areata with under or over 50% scalp involvement, alopecia totalis and alopecia universalis were represented in the patient cohort, which was mostly female. Patch testing was done on the upper back using Finn chambers containing 0.01% DPC, and results were scored after 6 days according to International Contact Dermatitis Research Group standards. Throughout the roughly 25-week study period, patients were also given weekly therapeutic DPC doses on the scalp. Twenty-nine alopecia patients provided blood for TCR sequencing at one to four time points (pre-sensitization, 2, 6 and 24 weeks). Blood was sampled from patients pre-sensitization (week 0) and at 2, 6 and about 24 weeks after DPC sensitization. Peripheral blood TCR repertoire changes were tracked in vivo in alopecia patients during primary and secondary sensitization to the hapten diphenylcyclopropenone (DPC). The libraries were sequenced as a pool, and the TCR yield per sample differed mostly because of small variations in library volumes within the pool. What the study reported, not specific to this receptor: Significantly more large CDR3 similarity clusters were formed by expanded TCRs than by pre-sensitization or healthy control sets, consistent with antigen-driven responses. No change with DPC sensitization was found in the number of TCRs above 1 in 1000 frequency, and no evidence of global repertoire structure alterations was found. Patch test score correlated positively with the number of PT1 expanded TCRs, reaching significance at thresholds 8, 16 and 32 but not at 4. All patients had alopecia, a presumed autoimmune disease, so their immune response might differ from that of healthy individuals. After repeated subsampling, changes were observed in the strength of the expansion versus patch-test correlation and in the threshold at which the correlation became significant.

The time point label for this specimen denotes: patch test 3, about 24 weeks after DPC sensitization. The sample's treatment or condition label, decoded: therapeutic diphenylcyclopropenone sensitization with weekly scalp DPC. At each patch-test visit, blood was drawn before the patch test was applied. Eligible patients were aged 18 to 70, diagnosed with alopecia, deemed suitable for DPC therapy, and excluded if pregnant. Unfractionated whole blood was collected in Tempus Blood RNA tubes, and total RNA was extracted from that blood. Libraries came from RACE. Sequencing was carried out with a NextSeq 500. During library preparation, unique molecular identifiers were attached to individual cDNA molecules so that TCRs could be counted in a quantitative, reproducible way. For every blood RNA sample, sequencing covered both the TCR alpha and TCR beta chains. The authors' analysis ran thus. A median of approximately 100,000 TCRs per sample was observed, with a range of roughly 20,000 to 700,000. V, J and CDR3 annotation of the TCR reads was performed with the Decombinator software suite. Every sample was subsampled to the same number of TCRs (28,000) for the PS versus PT1 abundance plots. Expanded TCRs were defined as absent before sensitization and observed at least eight times at the 2-week time point. TCRdb reanalyzed the raw reads on its own, using fastp at Q25 for trimming and MiXCR for clone calling, and kept in-frame beta chains. For every CDR3 protein sequence, its rows merge into one entry that carries the most common genes and DNA. The V and J calls here are based on TCRdb, not the publication. The sample table holds 100,000 to 150,000 distinct CDR3 sequences, of which around 10% were seen once. Under 2.5% of the sample lies in the top ten.

The germline V gene sets CDR1 to KGHSH and CDR2 to LQKENI. V is reduced by 4 bases and J by 4 bases, leaving a spacing of 13 bases between them. The CDR3 has 14 amino acids, counting the end cysteine and phenylalanine. The CDR3 DNA has 42 bases and is translated from base 1. As to this clonotype: Its antigen remains undetermined. No clone much larger than this one lies a single base away; base qualities are absent.

The chain links TRBV18 with TRBJ1-1; 6 matching bases give a weak D call of TRBD1. This clonotype originated in a woman between 45 and 60 years old with alopecia areata. Some clones in this sample may be carry-over from other donors' samples. Sample: whole blood, taken in connection with sensitization to the hapten diphenylcyclopropenone (DPC). The encoded CDR3 is CASSLTGTSTEAFF. Read as DNA, the sequence is TGTGCCAGCTCACTGACCGGGACAAGCACTGAAGCTTTCTTT.